This T cell receptor beta chain was sequenced in a study of identical twins. Study conclusions and caveats: Twin pairs had excess sharing that was weaker in beta out-of-frame sequences.

Template switching (which added a universal primer site) was used, and cDNA carried unique molecular identifiers. TCRdb fed the 5' RACE reads into MiXCR, producing one record per CDR3 protein. In the table there are around 1.7 million distinct CDR3 sequences, under 35% of which are singletons. With no exceptions, donors were healthy Caucasians. About this clonotype itself: Its matching antigen is unknown.

Between the trimmed V and J ends, which lost 6 bases and 4 bases, there was a span of 17 bases. Germline V CDR1 and CDR2: DFQATT, SNEGSKA (reference sequence). The CDR3 is made up of 14 amino acids. Sequences were obtained from cord blood. The receptor was isolated from a newborn girl in good health. The chain recombines TRBV20-1 with TRBJ2-3; maybe TRBD2 (6 bases). The chain's CDR3 is CSADLAKLADTQYF. The DNA for the CDR3 is TGCAGTGCCGATCTAGCGAAGCTCGCAGATACGCAGTATTTT.